The present TCR beta chain was sequenced within a study of T cells in Graves' hyperthyroidism and ophthalmopathy. Study-wide findings and caveats: Most thyroid clonotypes with frequency above 0.001 were detected in blood. Patients with ophthalmopathy were separated from those with stable hyperthyroidism by a 13 V-J model.

Amplified TCR beta CDR3 regions came from RNA transcripts. The HTBI set primed first-round TCR CDR3 RT-PCR. TCRdb processed the multiplex PCR reads anew with MiXCR; each CDR3 protein has one entry. Altogether about 620,000 distinct CDR3 sequences are present, 15% to 20% being singletons, with the ten largest covering about 3.8%. This clonotype was observed at least ten times. The antigen is not known. The CDR3 has 15 residues. Trimming removed 0 bases from V and 0 bases from J, with 10 bases in between. Germline CDR1 is SGDLS and CDR2 is YYNGEE. The chain recombines TRBV9 with TRBJ2-7; D remains unclear. Sequences were obtained from blood. The receptor comes from a woman aged 25 to 45 with Graves' hyperthyroidism. This chain's CDR3 is CASSVGSRSSYEQYF. DNA for the CDR3: TGTGCCAGCAGCGTAGGTTCAAGGTCCTCCTACGAGCAGTACTTC.